The 22 T cell receptor beta chains below come from one sample, sequenced in a study of blood T cell repertoires in COVID-19. Produced via immunoSEQ multiplex PCR; TCRdb's table is partial and in-frame only. The data contain some 290,000 clones, around 90% of them singletons. Material: peripheral blood. The receptors shown here come from a woman in her 30s with COVID-19, enrolled during active disease.

This chain links TRBV11-2 with TRBJ1-5, with D unresolved. This CDR3 is built from 14 residues. Per germline, CDR1 SGHAT and CDR2 FQNNGV. The germline V and J ends were trimmed by 5 bases and 5 bases, with 13 bases remaining between them. In DNA form, the CDR3 reads TGTGCCAGCAGCCTCACGCAGGAGGATCAGCCCCAGCATTTT. Translated, it gives CASSLTQEDQPQHF.

The J gene is TRBJ2-3, the V gene TRBV24-1; possible D gene TRBD2, 6 bases. This CDR3 comprises 18 residues. The germline V gene has CDR1 KGHDR and CDR2 SFDVKD. The V gene lost 4 bases and the J gene lost 6 bases, with 25 bases spanning the gap. Here the CDR3 reads CATSDQNGISTRGDTQYF. The DNA of the CDR3 is TGTGCCACCAGTGACCAAAACGGAATCTCGACCCGGGGGGATACGCAGTATTTT.

V is TRBV2 and J is TRBJ1-3, with TRBD1 matching over 7 bases. V was clipped by 6 bases and J by 5 bases; unmatched bases: 7. There are 14 residues in the CDR3. The germline V gene has CDR1 SNHLY and CDR2 FYNNEI. In DNA form, the CDR3 reads TGTGCCAGCAGAGCCACAGGGGAGCGAAACACCATATATTTT. It yields the protein CASRATGERNTIYF. Complete variable domain (other parts from reference TRBV2 and TRBJ1-3): EPEVTQTPSHQVTQMGQEVILRCVPISNHLYFYWYRQILGQKVEFLVSFYNNEISEKSEIFDDQFSVERPDGSNFTLKIRSTKLEDSAMYFCASRATGERNTIYFGEGSWLTVV.

A single count supports this clone. J is TRBJ2-3 and V is TRBV2, with 8 nucleotides matching TRBD1. The J segment lost 3 bases and the V segment lost 10 bases, leaving 9 bases of the junction unmatched. The CDR3 is made up of 14 amino acids. From germline, CDR1 is SNHLY and CDR2 FYNNEI. The CDR3 DNA follows: TGTGCCACCGCCGGGAACAGGGGGACAGATACGCAGTATTTT. Amino acids: CATAGNRGTDTQYF.

This clone was observed once. J is TRBJ2-5 and V is TRBV2; 11 positions match TRBD2. V lost 7 bases to trimming and J lost 4 bases; unmatched junction nucleotides: 11. Per germline, CDR1 SNHLY and CDR2 FYNNEI. The CDR3 covers 16 residues. This CDR3 reads CASIVRLAGGGETQYF. CDR3 nucleotides: TGTGCCAGCATTGTGAGGTTAGCGGGAGGGGGAGAGACCCAGTACTTC.

This rearrangement joins TRBV28 to TRBJ2-2, with 10 positions matching TRBD1. The CDR3 totals 16 residues. V gave up 6 bases and J gave up 4 bases; unmatched junction bases: 8. Germline CDR1 and CDR2: MDHEN and SYDVKM. CDR3 nucleotide sequence: TGTGCCAGCAGGCGAGGGACAGGGGTGTTCACCGGGGAGCTGTTTTTT. Translating gives CASRRGTGVFTGELFF.

The chain has TRBV19 and TRBJ2-2, with 13 bases identical to TRBD2. This CDR3 has 16 amino acids. Trimming removed 9 bases from V and 5 bases from J; junction bases left unmatched: 9. Germline V CDR1 and CDR2: LNHDA, SQIVND (reference sequence). This chain's CDR3 is CASGTSGTRGTGELFF. CDR3 bases: TGTGCCAGCGGGACTAGCGGGACCCGAGGGACCGGGGAGCTGTTTTTT.

This chain uses TRBV28 with TRBJ2-3; 9 bases match TRBD1. The CDR3 extends over 17 amino acids. The V segment lost 4 bases and the J segment 4 bases; nucleotides outside the gene matches: 12. Germline V lookup: CDR1 MDHEN, CDR2 SYDVKM. CDR3 in amino acids: CASSSLAGTGRSDTQYF. As DNA, the CDR3 is TGTGCCAGCAGTTCGCTAGCCGGGACAGGGAGGTCAGATACGCAGTATTTT. The variable domain in full, with the rest retrieved from reference TRBV28 and TRBJ2-3, is DVKVTQSSRYLVKRTGEKVFLECVQDMDHENMFWYRQDPGLGLRLIYFSYDVKMKEKGDIPEGYSVSREKKERFSLILESASTNQTSMYLCASSSLAGTGRSDTQYFGPGTRLTVL.

This rearrangement joins TRBV6-5 to TRBJ1-2; TRBD1 aligns across 8 bases. J was trimmed by 4 bases and V by 2 bases; bases with no gene match: 6. The germline CDR1 and CDR2 sequences are MNHEY and SVGAGI. The CDR3 length is 15 residues. DNA for the CDR3: TGTGCCAGCAGTTACCTACAGGGGGGAAGCTATGGCTACACCTTC. Protein product: CASSYLQGGSYGYTF.

V is TRBV30 and J is TRBJ1-4; possible D gene TRBD1, 5 bases. This CDR3 comprises 14 residues. Between the trimmed V and J ends, which lost 2 bases and 7 bases, there was a span of 14 bases. CDR1 and CDR2 from the germline V gene are GTSNPN and SVGIG (reference sequence). This chain's CDR3 is CAWSMGLGGEKLFF. The CDR3 nucleotides are TGTGCCTGGAGTATGGGACTTGGCGGTGAAAAACTGTTTTTT.

This clone appeared a single time. This sequence joins TRBV19 and TRBJ1-3; D is unclear. The V and J ends lost 4 bases and 4 bases respectively, with 5 bases between them. The CDR3 totals 12 residues. Germline assignment: CDR1 LNHDA and CDR2 SQIVND (reference sequence). The CDR3 region is CASSTLGNTIYF. Here the CDR3 DNA reads TGTGCCAGTAGTACGTTAGGAAACACCATATATTTT.

This clone was counted a single time. The V call is TRBV11-2, the J call TRBJ1-2, with D maybe TRBD1 (6 bases). Germline V lookup: CDR1 SGHAT, CDR2 FQNNGV. This CDR3 region has 14 residues. V lost 2 bases to trimming and J lost 6 bases, with 13 bases between them. The CDR3 DNA sequence: TGTGCCAGCAGCTTAAGGTCAGGGGTCCATGGCTACACCTTC. It specifies CASSLRSGVHGYTF.

The chain recombines TRBV18 with TRBJ2-7; TRBD1 matches at 8 bases. The CDR3 runs to 17 residues. With 1 base clipped from V and 4 bases from J, the junction kept 12 bases outside the gene matches. CDR1 and CDR2 from the germline V gene are KGHSH and LQKENI. CDR3 amino acids: CASSPQTSGTGLYEQYF. CDR3 in DNA: TGTGCCAGCTCACCACAAACTTCCGGGACAGGTCTTTACGAGCAGTACTTC.

This chain joins TRBV10-2 and TRBJ2-3; 14 positions match TRBD2. Germline V gives CDR1 WSHSY, CDR2 SAAADI. The V segment lost 4 bases and the J segment 3 bases; nucleotides outside the gene matches: 3. CDR3 length: 16 amino acids. In DNA, the CDR3 is TGCGCCAGCAGTGGGGGGACTAGCGGGAGAACAGATACGCAGTATTTT. Amino acids: CASSGGTSGRTDTQYF.

V and J are TRBV11-2 and TRBJ2-1; a possible D gene is TRBD2 (6 bases). Germline V gives CDR1 SGHAT, CDR2 FQNNGV. This CDR3 region has 15 residues. V was cut by 0 bases and J by 6 bases, with 12 bases left in between. The CDR3 is CASSLEDGSGNEQFF. CDR3 coding DNA: TGTGCCAGCAGCTTAGAGGATGGTAGCGGCAATGAGCAGTTCTTC. The full variable domain, with the rest looked up from reference TRBV11-2 and TRBJ2-1, is EAGVAQSPRYKIIEKRQSVAFWCNPISGHATLYWYQQILGQGPKLLIQFQNNGVVDDSQLPKDRFSAERLKGVDSTLKIQPAKLEDSAVYLCASSLEDGSGNEQFFGPGTRLTVL.

CDR3 sequence reads: CASSSPGQGTTNGGELFF. The CDR3 DNA sequence: TGTGCCAGCAGTTCCCCGGGACAGGGGACGACGAACGGCGGGGAGCTGTTTTTT. The genes are TRBV6-2 or TRBV6-3 and TRBJ2-2, with TRBD1 identical over 10 bases. Germline-derived CDR1 and CDR2 are MNHEY and SVGEGT. Trimming cost V 4 bases and J 7 bases; bases outside gene matches: 15. The CDR3 has 18 residues.

V usage is TRBV11-2 and J usage is TRBJ1-4; D unclear. The V end lost 0 bases, the J end lost 8 bases, and 10 bases lay between the germline ends. The CDR3 extends over 14 amino acids. The germline V gene encodes CDR1 SGHAT and CDR2 FQNNGV. The CDR3 reads CASSLDSGWEKLFF. The CDR3 DNA reads TGTGCCAGCAGCTTAGATTCGGGGTGGGAAAAACTGTTTTTT.

This clone has just a few counts. This chain connects TRBV14 to TRBJ2-1, with 7 bases that match TRBD1. The CDR3 loop spans 15 amino acids. The ends lost 1 base at V and 8 bases at J; junction bases unmatched: 8. The germline gives CDR1 SGHDN, CDR2 FVKESK. This chain's CDR3 is CASSQGTGVFYEQFF. DNA for the CDR3: TGTGCCAGCAGCCAAGGAACAGGGGTATTCTATGAGCAGTTCTTC.

This chain joins TRBV11-2 and TRBJ1-6; 7 bases align to TRBD1. V was clipped by 1 base and J by 5 bases; unmatched bases: 5. Germline-derived CDR1 and CDR2 are SGHAT and FQNNGV. This CDR3 spans 16 amino acids. The CDR3 DNA reads TGTGCCAGCAGCTTAGCCGGGACAGAAAATAATTCACCCCTCCACTTT. As protein: CASSLAGTENNSPLHF.

This chain's CDR3 is CASSWGLAESPYEQYF. Written as DNA, the CDR3 is TGTGCCAGCAGCTGGGGACTAGCGGAATCCCCCTACGAGCAGTACTTC. V and J are TRBV5-6 and TRBJ2-7; 11 bases fit TRBD2. CDR1 SGHDT and CDR2 YYEEEE come from the germline V gene. The CDR3 loop spans 16 amino acids. V was pared by 3 bases and J by 2 bases, with 7 bases of the junction left unmatched. The full variable domain, its missing parts supplied by reference TRBV5-6 and TRBJ2-7, is DAGVTQSPTHLIKTRGQQVTLRCSPKSGHDTVSWYQQALGQGPQFIFQYYEEEERQRGNFPDRFSGHQFPNYSSELNVNALLLGDSALYLCASSWGLAESPYEQYFGPGTRLTVT.

The chain links TRBV2 to TRBJ1-4, with 7 bases that match TRBD1. CDR1 and CDR2 from the germline V gene are SNHLY and FYNNEI. This CDR3 has 15 amino acids. The J segment lost 7 bases and the V segment lost 7 bases, leaving 12 bases of the junction unmatched. The DNA for the CDR3 is TGTGCCAGCAAACCCACGACAGGGCGTTCTGAAAAACTGTTTTTT. Its protein is CASKPTTGRSEKLFF.

The rearrangement joins TRBV25-1 to TRBJ2-2; tentatively, D is TRBD1 (5 bases). The V gene's germline CDR1 is MGHDK and CDR2 SYGVNS. Trimming took 1 base from V and 5 from J, leaving 14 bases between them. CDR3 size: 16 residues. The CDR3 here is CASSELGVTWTGELFF. CDR3 bases: TGTGCCAGCAGTGAATTAGGGGTCACATGGACCGGGGAGCTGTTTTTT.